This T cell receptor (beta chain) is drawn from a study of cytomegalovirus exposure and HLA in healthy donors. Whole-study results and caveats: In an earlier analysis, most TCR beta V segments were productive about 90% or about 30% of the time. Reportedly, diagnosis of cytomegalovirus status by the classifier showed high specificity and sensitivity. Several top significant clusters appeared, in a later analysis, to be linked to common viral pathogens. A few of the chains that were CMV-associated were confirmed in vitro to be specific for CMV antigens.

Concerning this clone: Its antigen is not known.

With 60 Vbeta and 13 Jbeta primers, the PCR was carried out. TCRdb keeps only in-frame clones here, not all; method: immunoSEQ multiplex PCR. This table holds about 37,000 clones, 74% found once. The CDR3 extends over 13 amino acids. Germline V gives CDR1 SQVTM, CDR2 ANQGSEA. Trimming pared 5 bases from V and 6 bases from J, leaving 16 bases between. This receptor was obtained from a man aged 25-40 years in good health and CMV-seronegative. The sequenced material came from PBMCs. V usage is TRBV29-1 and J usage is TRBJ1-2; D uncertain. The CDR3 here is CSVRAREVDGYTF. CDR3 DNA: TGCAGCGTTAGAGCGCGGGAGGTCGATGGCTACACCTTC.